Listed here is a single T cell receptor beta chain. No cognate antigen has been identified for it. Per-base quality was not reported, and no clone a single base away is much larger than it. PBMCs were isolated by Ficoll-Paque density gradient centrifugation. Taken from cysteine to phenylalanine, the CDR3 has 18 residues. CDR3 DNA only is kept here, 54 bases in frame from base 1. Via the germline V gene, CDR1 is MNHEY and CDR2 SVGAGI. Trimming removed 6 bases from V and 1 base from J; the gene matches leave 13 bases unexplained. Instrument used: Illumina NovaSeq 6000. cDNA libraries for TCRalpha and TCRbeta were prepared by 5'RACE using constant-segment primers, with sample barcodes and unique molecular identifiers added. RNA was extracted from every sample with Trizol reagent. Libraries were amplified in two PCR steps, with a second sample barcode and Illumina TruSeq adapters added in the second step. Sequencing of the libraries was done on an Illumina NovaSeq, producing 2 x 150 bp paired-end reads. The original methods were these. Reads were demultiplexed and collapsed into UMI-guided consensus sequences with migec v1.2.7. Using mixcr v2.1.11, UMI consensuses were aligned to TRA and TRB V and J templates and then assembled into clonotypes. Clonotypes were classified as expanded or contracted when called significant by both edgeR and NoisET, with noise models trained on biological replicates. For edgeR calls, the thresholds were a false discovery rate-adjusted p below 0.01 and a log2 fold-change of 1. As an exploratory analysis of dynamics, max-normalized trajectories of the 1000 most abundant clonotypes were examined with PCA combined with hierarchical clustering. Each responding clone was given a CD4 or CD8 phenotype based on the CD4+ and CD8+ repertoires, which had been sequenced separately. TCRdb redid the processing of the public reads, applying fastp at Q25 and MiXCR, and retained in-frame beta chains. When rows share a CDR3 protein, they turn into one entry using the most common DNA and genes. The authors' filters were not applied to this entry. Across this sample there are under 110,000 distinct CDR3 sequences, with about 15% seen only once. Together, the top ten hold less than 35% of the sample.

The data derive from a study of T-cell memory formation after mild COVID-19 (dated by TCRdb to the early 2020s). For the study in its entirety: Most TCR sequence clusters were specific to one of the two donors. Longitudinal TCRalpha and TCRbeta repertoire sequencing tracked T-cell clones expanding and contracting after mild COVID-19 in a couple of donors. The cohort comprised two young, previously healthy adult volunteers, one female and one male. Study-wide conclusions, independent of this receptor: Contracting CD4+ clones were found mainly in CM and EM memory subsets, while CD8+ clones were enriched in EMRA. Clones contracting from day 15 to 85 had balanced CD4/CD8 phenotypes, while a second wave expanding from day 15 to 37 was biased towards CD4+. The second-wave clones that peaked on day 37 were not confirmed to be SARS-CoV-2 specific. The detection of some responding clones in pre-infection memory suggests that pre-existing cross-reactive memory T cells joined the SARS-CoV-2 response. Only a couple of mild cases were covered by the study, and larger cohorts that include severe cases with pre-infection samples were considered necessary.

The sequence derives from an adult woman who had mild COVID-19 (a few samples of this study predate the infection). The sample titles of this study are shuffled in the database, so cell type and time point are left out; the donor was told from shared clones. The specimen sequenced was PBMCs or a T cell subset sorted from them (not recorded which). Recombination connected TRBV6-5 to TRBJ2-3, and 10 junctional nucleotides match TRBD2. The nucleotide sequence is TGTGCCAGCAGGCCCATAGCGGGAGGTAGGCTGGGCACAGATACGCAGTATTTT. It specifies CASRPIAGGRLGTDTQYF.